This TCR beta chain was observed in a study of T cells in Graves' hyperthyroidism and ophthalmopathy. Findings and caveats of the study: Most thyroid-expanded clonotypes above 0.001 were also found in blood. Prediction of ophthalmopathy progression came a median roughly 7.1 months pre-onset.

This clonotype was observed many times. The antigen is unknown. Template material for amplifying TCR beta CDR3 regions consisted of RNA transcripts. The HTBI primer set was used in a first-round RT-PCR of the TCR CDR3. From the multiplex PCR reads, TCRdb called clonotypes with MiXCR, one entry per CDR3 protein. The sample consists of 450,000 to 650,000 distinct CDR3 sequences, around 21% of them appearing once. The CDR3 spans 15 residues. Per germline, CDR1 SNHLY and CDR2 FYNNEI. Trimming took 2 bases from V and 7 from J, leaving 15 bases between them. The chain employs TRBV2 and TRBJ1-5, with a weak D call TRBD1 (5 bases). This sequence originates from a man between 18 and 29 years old with Graves' hyperthyroidism. The specimen was blood. The CDR3 nucleotides read TGTGCCAGCAGTGAACTCGGGGGTAGGAGGCAGCCCCAGCATTTT. Protein sequence: CASSELGGRRQPQHF.